This T cell receptor beta chain was retrieved from a study of molecular identifiers for immune sequencing clone quantification. Study context: Replicate experiments divided RNA from 20,000 or 100,000 naive CD8 cells into five parts and sequenced four. Overall study findings and caveats: Naive cells had under 1% of molecules in clones above 20 RNA copies, effectors over 99%.

TCRdb re-analysed the PCR reads in MiXCR, keeping a single row per CDR3 protein. The table has about 100,000 distinct CDR3 sequences, around 20% seen once; the top ten hold roughly 1%. CDR1 is SGHDT, CDR2 YYEEEE, per germline. Trimming stripped 4 bases from V and 3 bases from J, with 8 bases between. CDR3 length: 13 residues. Comments on this clonotype: What it recognizes is unknown.

Libraries used roughly 19,000 to 1,100,000 sorted naive CD8 T cells and 10%, 30% or 50% RNA input. The clonotype was recovered from a human donor in good health. Some libraries in this study had Jurkat cell RNA spiked in. The material sequenced was naive CD8+ T cells from blood, with Jurkat cell RNA spiked in. The subset denotes: FACS-sorted CD8+CD4-CCR7+CD45RA+ naive T cells. This chain uses TRBV5-6 with TRBJ1-5, with no clear D. The CDR3 reads CASSARDNQPQHF. In nucleotides, the CDR3 is TGTGCCAGCAGCGCCCGGGACAATCAGCCCCAGCATTTT.